A single sample gave rise to the 7 T cell receptor beta chains below, sequenced in a study of identical twins. One entry per CDR3 protein results from TCRdb running MiXCR on the 5' RACE reads. The table includes 650,000 to 800,000 distinct CDR3 sequences, under 9% detected once. The same sample was also used in a study of yellow fever vaccine responses in identical twins.

The sequenced material came from PBMCs. Receptors were obtained from a woman aged 18 to 35 in good health.

This clonotype was picked up a small number of times. V and J are TRBV6-5 and TRBJ2-5; TRBD2 matches 9 bases. J gave up 7 bases and V 3 bases, and 9 bases lay outside the gene matches. This CDR3 contains 15 residues. The germline V gene encodes CDR1 MNHEY and CDR2 SVGAGI. The CDR3 DNA reads TGTGCCAGCAGTTATTACCTAGCGGGAATTGCGACCCAGTACTTC. It yields the protein CASSYYLAGIATQYF.

Ten or more counts support this clonotype. The V and J genes are TRBV10-3 and TRBJ2-3; the D gene is possibly TRBD2 (7 bases). This CDR3 contains 15 residues. CDR1 and CDR2 (germline): ENHRY, SYGVKD. V lost 3 bases and J lost 1, with 11 bases in between. The DNA for the CDR3 is TGTGCCATCAGTGAAGCGCGGGGGCGCACAGATACGCAGTATTTT. Protein: CAISEARGRTDTQYF.

The chain has TRBV20-1 and TRBJ2-7; D unclear. Germline CDR1 reads DFQATT; CDR2 reads SNEGSKA (reference sequence). The CDR3 runs 12 residues. V dropped 8 bases and J dropped 5 bases, with 16 bases sitting between them. In DNA, the CDR3 is TGCAGTTCATCAAGGCAGCTTCACGAGCAGTACTTC. This encodes CSSSRQLHEQYF.

The chain links TRBV10-3 to TRBJ2-2, with 7 bases lining up with TRBD1. CDR1 ENHRY and CDR2 SYGVKD come from the germline V gene. This CDR3 region has 16 residues. Trimming took 7 bases from V and 0 from J; bases not matched to a gene: 8. CDR3 loop: CAINRDRSANTGELFF. Here the CDR3 DNA reads TGTGCCATCAACCGGGACAGAAGTGCGAACACCGGGGAGCTGTTTTTT.

This clonotype came up a few times. The chain carries TRBV28 and TRBJ1-2; no definite D call. This CDR3 contains 12 residues. Germline V gene data show CDR1 as MDHEN and CDR2 as SYDVKM. The V gene lost 5 bases and the J gene lost 12 bases, with 16 bases spanning the gap. The CDR3 region is CASSMREAKDTF. The CDR3 DNA follows: TGTGCCAGCAGTATGAGAGAAGCGAAGGACACCTTC.

At least ten counts were recorded for this clonotype. The gene calls are TRBV29-1 and TRBJ1-3; D unclear. CDR1 is SQVTM, CDR2 ANQGSEA, per germline. The CDR3 is 13 amino acids. The germline V and J ends were trimmed by 3 bases and 1 base, with 7 bases remaining between them. CDR3 DNA sequence: TGCAGCGTTGAGGAGAGTTCTGGAAACACCATATATTTT. This encodes CSVEESSGNTIYF.

Ten or more counts support this clonotype. The germline gene is not matched at one end of the junction; a read error may be the cause. The CDR3: CASSSGQGTYEQYF. The CDR3 bases are TGTGCCAGCAGCTCCGGACAGGGGACCTACGAGCAGTACTTC. The J gene is TRBJ2-7, the V gene TRBV5-1; TRBD1 matches at 9 bases. Germline assignment: CDR1 SGHRS and CDR2 YFSETQ. CDR3 length: 14 amino acids.